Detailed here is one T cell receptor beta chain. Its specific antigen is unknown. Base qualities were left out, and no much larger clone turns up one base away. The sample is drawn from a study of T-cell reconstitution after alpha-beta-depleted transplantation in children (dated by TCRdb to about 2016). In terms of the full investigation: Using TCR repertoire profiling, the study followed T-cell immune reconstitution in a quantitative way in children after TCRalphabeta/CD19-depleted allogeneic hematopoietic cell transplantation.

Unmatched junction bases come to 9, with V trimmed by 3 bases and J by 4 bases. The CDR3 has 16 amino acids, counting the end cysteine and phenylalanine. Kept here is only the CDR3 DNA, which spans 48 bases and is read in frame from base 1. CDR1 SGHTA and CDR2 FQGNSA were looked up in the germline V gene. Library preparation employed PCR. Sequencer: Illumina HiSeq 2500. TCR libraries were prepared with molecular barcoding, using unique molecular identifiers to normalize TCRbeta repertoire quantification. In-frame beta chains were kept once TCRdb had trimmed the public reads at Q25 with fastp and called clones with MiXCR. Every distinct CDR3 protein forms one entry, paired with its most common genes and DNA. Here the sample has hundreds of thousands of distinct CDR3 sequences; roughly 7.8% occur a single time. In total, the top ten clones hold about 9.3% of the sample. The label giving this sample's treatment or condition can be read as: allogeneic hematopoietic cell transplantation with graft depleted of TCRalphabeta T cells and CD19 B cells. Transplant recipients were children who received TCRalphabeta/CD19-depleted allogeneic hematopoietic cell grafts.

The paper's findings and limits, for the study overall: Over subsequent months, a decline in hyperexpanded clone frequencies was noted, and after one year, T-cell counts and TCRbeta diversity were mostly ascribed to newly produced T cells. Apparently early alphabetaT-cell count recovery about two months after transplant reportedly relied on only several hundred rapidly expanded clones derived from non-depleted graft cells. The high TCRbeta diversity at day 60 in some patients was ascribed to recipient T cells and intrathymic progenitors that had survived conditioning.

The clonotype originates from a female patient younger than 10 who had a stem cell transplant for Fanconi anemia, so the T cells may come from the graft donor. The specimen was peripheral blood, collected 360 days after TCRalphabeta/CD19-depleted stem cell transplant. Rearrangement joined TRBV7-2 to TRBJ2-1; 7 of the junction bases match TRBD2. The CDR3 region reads CASSLRGGGLYNEQFF. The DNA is TGTGCCAGCAGCTTGCGGGGCGGGGGACTGTACAATGAGCAGTTCTTC. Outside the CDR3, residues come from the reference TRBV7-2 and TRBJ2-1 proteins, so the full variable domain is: GAGVSQSPSNKVTEKGKDVELRCDPISGHTALYWYRQSLGQGLEFLIYFQGNSAPDKSGLPSDRFSAERTGGSVSTLTIQRTQQEDSAVYLCASSLRGGGLYNEQFFGPGTRLTVL.